The 31 T cell receptor beta chains given below trace back to one sample, sequenced in a study of cytomegalovirus exposure and HLA in healthy donors. 13 Jbeta primers and 60 Vbeta primers were used for the PCR. The data were produced by immunoSEQ multiplex PCR, yet TCRdb's version contains in-frame clones alone and is incomplete. The repertoire holds around 200,000 clones, with 85% as singletons. The specimen was PBMCs. These receptors originate from a woman between 45 and 60 years old in good health and CMV-seronegative.

As concerns this clone: One junction end does not reproduce the germline sequence, and a read error may be involved. The gene calls are TRBV28 and TRBJ1-1; D gene uncertain. The length of the CDR3 is 14 residues. CDR1 MDHEN and CDR2 SYDVKM come from the germline V gene. This CDR3 is CASSFQAVNAEAFF. The CDR3 bases are TGTGCCAGCAGTTTTCAAGCTGTGAACGCTGAAGCTTTCTTT.

This chain links TRBV28 with TRBJ2-3; possible D gene TRBD2, 5 bases. CDR1 MDHEN and CDR2 SYDVKM come from the germline V gene. The CDR3 consists of 17 residues. V dropped 5 bases and J dropped 6 bases, with 24 bases sitting between them. CDR3 in amino acids: CASSPSAEGSLRDTQYF. In DNA, the CDR3 is TGTGCCAGCAGTCCCTCGGCCGAGGGATCCCTCCGGGATACGCAGTATTTT.

V is TRBV5-1 and J is TRBJ1-3, with no clear D. V shed 1 base and J shed 0 bases, with 8 bases lying between them. The CDR3 consists of 15 residues. Germline CDR1 reads SGHRS; CDR2 reads YFSETQ. This CDR3 reads CASSLKEGSGNTIYF. CDR3 DNA sequence: TGCGCCAGCAGCTTGAAAGAGGGCTCTGGAAACACCATATATTTT.

V and J are TRBV7-2 and TRBJ1-5, with D perhaps matching TRBD1 (6 bases). Per germline, CDR1 SGHTA and CDR2 FQGNSA. V was pared by 5 bases and J by 0 bases, with 11 bases between. The CDR3 is 15 residues long. CDR3 protein: CASSLDRSSNQPQHF. The DNA of the CDR3 is TGTGCCAGCAGCCTTGACAGGTCTAGCAATCAGCCCCAGCATTTT.

The gene calls are TRBV19 and TRBJ2-7; 9 positions agree with TRBD1. Germline trimming cut 4 bases from V and 3 bases from J; bases unmatched to any gene: 7. CDR3 length: 15 amino acids. Germline assignment: CDR1 LNHDA and CDR2 SQIVND (reference sequence). The CDR3 here is CASSRGYRGHYEQYF. The CDR3 DNA reads TGTGCCAGTAGTAGGGGCTACAGGGGGCACTACGAGCAGTACTTC.

This CDR3 is CASSLHTSGRRADTQYF. The CDR3 nucleotides read TGTGCCAGCAGCCTCCACACTAGCGGGAGAAGAGCAGATACGCAGTATTTT. The rearrangement joins TRBV7-9 to TRBJ2-3; 11 bases align to TRBD2. The CDR3 runs 17 residues. Germline lookup yields CDR1 SEHNR and CDR2 FQNEAQ (reference sequence). V was clipped by 5 bases and J by 4 bases; unmatched bases: 11.

This clone was seen just once. The chain uses TRBV5-5 and TRBJ2-2; no definite D call. The CDR3 has 16 amino acids. V lost 5 bases to trimming and J lost 0 bases, with 14 bases between them. Germline V lookup: CDR1 SGHKS, CDR2 YYEKEE (reference sequence). The CDR3 loop is CASSLLVQTNTGELFF. CDR3 nucleotides: TGTGCCAGCAGTCTATTAGTCCAAACGAACACCGGGGAGCTGTTTTTT.

The chain is built from TRBV6-4 and TRBJ2-3; D is perhaps TRBD2 (6 bases). Germline CDR1 reads MRHNA; CDR2 reads SNTAGT. The CDR3 is 14 amino acids. The V and J ends lost 2 bases and 2 bases respectively, with 8 bases between them. CDR3 residues: CASSDTGDTDTQYF. The CDR3 DNA reads TGTGCCAGCAGTGACACGGGGGACACAGATACGCAGTATTTT.

About this clone itself: One end of the junction is discordant with germline, which a read error may explain. The rearrangement uses TRBV7-9 and TRBJ1-4, with TRBD1 as a possible D gene (5 bases). Germline loops: CDR1 SEHNR, CDR2 FQNEAQ (reference sequence). This CDR3 region has 14 residues. DNA of the CDR3: TGTTCCAGCAGCTCCTTGGGGCCTAATGAAAAACTGTTTTTT. Translated: CSSSSLGPNEKLFF.

CDR3: CASSPPSRPYEQYF. CDR3 DNA sequence: TGTGCCAGCTCACCGCCTAGCAGGCCCTACGAGCAGTACTTC. V gene TRBV18 combines with J gene TRBJ2-7; possibly TRBD2 for D (5 bases). Germline CDR1 reads KGHSH; CDR2 reads LQKENI. The V and J ends lost 3 bases and 2 bases respectively, with 11 bases between them. The CDR3 extends over 14 amino acids.

The V and J genes are TRBV6-1 and TRBJ1-5; TRBD1 matches 7 bases. V lost 7 bases, J lost 6 bases, and 9 bases stayed unmatched. The CDR3 contains 14 residues. CDR1 and CDR2 (germline): MNHNS, SASEGT. CDR3 sequence (DNA): TGTGCCAGCACGCAACAGGGGCGAATTCAGCCCCAGCATTTT. It is translated as CASTQQGRIQPQHF.

The chain couples TRBV7-9 to TRBJ2-7, with 7 bases aligning to TRBD1. CDR1 SEHNR and CDR2 FQNEAQ come from the germline V gene (reference sequence). Trimming cost V 10 bases and J 1 base; bases outside gene matches: 7. This CDR3 is built from 13 residues. The CDR3 here is CAISRDRSYEQYF. The CDR3 DNA follows: TGTGCCATATCCCGGGACAGATCCTACGAGCAGTACTTC. The full variable domain, its missing parts supplied by reference TRBV7-9 and TRBJ2-7, is DTGVSQNPRHKITKRGQNVTFRCDPISEHNRLYWYRQTLGQGPEFLTYFQNEAQLEKSRLLSDRFSAERPKGSFSTLEIQRTEQGDSAMYLCAISRDRSYEQYFGPGTRLTVT.

The rearrangement uses TRBV28 and TRBJ1-1, with 7 bases matching TRBD1. CDR3 size: 15 residues. V dropped 5 bases and J dropped 1; count of bases not matched to a gene: 7. Germline V gene sequence: CDR1 MDHEN, CDR2 SYDVKM. CDR3 DNA: TGTGCCAGCAGTCTTGACAGGGTTTCGAACACTGAAGCTTTCTTT. Amino acid sequence: CASSLDRVSNTEAFF. Drawing the rest from reference TRBV28 and TRBJ1-1, the complete variable domain is DVKVTQSSRYLVKRTGEKVFLECVQDMDHENMFWYRQDPGLGLRLIYFSYDVKMKEKGDIPEGYSVSREKKERFSLILESASTNQTSMYLCASSLDRVSNTEAFFGQGTRLTVV.

CDR3 DNA sequence: TGCGCCAGCAGTATTGGAGGAGCCGACCAAGAGACCCAGTACTTC. This translates into CASSIGGADQETQYF. The gene calls are TRBV5-1 and TRBJ2-5; TRBD2 might be the D (5 bases). The CDR3 runs to 15 residues. Germline assignment: CDR1 SGHRS and CDR2 YFSETQ. Trimming removed 5 bases at V and 0 bases at J, with 14 bases between.

This clone was counted a single time. The chain links TRBV5-1 to TRBJ2-7; TRBD2 might be the D (7 bases). In germline, CDR1 is SGHRS, CDR2 YFSETQ. This CDR3 comprises 14 residues. Trimming shortened V by 7 bases and J by 4 bases, and 18 bases separated the two germline ends. Here the CDR3 reads CASGSGGEPYEQYF. CDR3 DNA: TGCGCCAGCGGTTCGGGGGGCGAGCCTTACGAGCAGTACTTC.

V and J are TRBV29-1 and TRBJ2-1, with TRBD2 matching 7 bases. The length of the CDR3 is 14 residues. V shed 7 bases and J 0 bases; nucleotides not matched to a gene: 6. Germline assignment: CDR1 SQVTM and CDR2 ANQGSEA. CDR3 nucleotides: TGCAGCGCATTTCGCGGGAGCTCCTACAATGAGCAGTTCTTC. Translated, it gives CSAFRGSSYNEQFF.

This clone appeared once. V is TRBV4-1 and J is TRBJ2-7; 8 bases align to TRBD2. Germline V gene data show CDR1 as MGHRA and CDR2 as YSYEKL. The CDR3 extends over 16 amino acids. Trimming cost V 1 base and J 0 bases; bases outside gene matches: 5. The CDR3 nucleotides read TGCGCCAGCAGCCAAGTAGCTCTAGCGGGCTCCTACGAGCAGTACTTC. It is translated as CASSQVALAGSYEQYF.

The chain is built from TRBV28 and TRBJ1-1; D uncertain. Trimming took 5 bases from V and 3 from J, leaving 13 bases between them. In germline, CDR1 is MDHEN, CDR2 SYDVKM. CDR3 size: 14 residues. The CDR3, as DNA: TGTGCCAGCAGTCCTACGTTGTCGGACACTGAAGCTTTCTTT. It codes for CASSPTLSDTEAFF. Full variable domain (outside the CDR3, taken from reference TRBV28 and TRBJ1-1): DVKVTQSSRYLVKRTGEKVFLECVQDMDHENMFWYRQDPGLGLRLIYFSYDVKMKEKGDIPEGYSVSREKKERFSLILESASTNQTSMYLCASSPTLSDTEAFFGQGTRLTVV.

V is TRBV28 and J is TRBJ2-5; weak D call: TRBD1 (7 bases). The CDR3 is 17 amino acids. Germline V gives CDR1 MDHEN, CDR2 SYDVKM. Trimming removed 4 bases from V and 5 bases from J, with 23 bases in between. CDR3 in amino acids: CASSSPGAARGRETQYF. For the CDR3, the DNA is TGTGCCAGCAGTTCCCCGGGGGCGGCCAGGGGGAGGGAGACCCAGTACTTC.

This clone was found a few times. This chain joins TRBV27 and TRBJ2-1, with 9 bases that match TRBD2. The CDR3 loop spans 17 amino acids. The germline CDR1 and CDR2 sequences are MNHEY and SMNVEV (reference sequence). J gave up 7 bases and V 2 bases, and 12 bases lay outside the gene matches. The CDR3 DNA follows: TGTGCCAGCAGTTTACTGGGTGGCGGGAGGGCCGCTAATGAGCAGTTCTTC. As protein: CASSLLGGGRAANEQFF.

The CDR3, as DNA: TGTGCCAGCAGCATCCGGGACAGGGGAAATGGCTACACCTTC. Encoded protein: CASSIRDRGNGYTF. The chain couples TRBV7-9 to TRBJ1-2; TRBD1 matches 10 bases. CDR1 is SEHNR, CDR2 FQNEAQ, per germline (reference sequence). The CDR3 is made up of 14 amino acids. Losses at the gene ends were 5 bases for V and 6 bases for J; bases not matched to a gene: 6.

In its sample, this clone was seen a few times. The chain has TRBV29-1 and TRBJ2-7; 11 nucleotides line up with TRBD2. Germline-derived CDR1 and CDR2 are SQVTM and ANQGSEA. J gave up 9 bases and V 3 bases, and 7 bases lay outside the gene matches. The CDR3 totals 13 residues. The CDR3 bases are TGCAGCGTTGATACTAGCGGGAGTCTCGGGCAGTACTTC. Translating gives CSVDTSGSLGQYF.

This clone appeared a single time. The genes are TRBV6-1 and TRBJ2-1; 9 bases map to TRBD2. Germline assignment: CDR1 MNHNS and CDR2 SASEGT. This CDR3 is built from 16 residues. The trim removed 2 bases at V and 4 bases at J, leaving 6 bases unmatched. CDR3 in amino acids: CASSERVSGRYNEQFF. Here the CDR3 DNA reads TGTGCCAGCAGTGAAAGAGTTAGCGGGAGATACAATGAGCAGTTCTTC.

The rearrangement links TRBV19 to TRBJ2-1, with 10 bases aligning to TRBD1. CDR1 and CDR2 (germline): LNHDA, SQIVND (reference sequence). The V segment lost 6 bases and the J segment 9 bases; nucleotides outside the gene matches: 5. The CDR3 extends over 13 amino acids. CDR3 protein: CASRGQGYAEQFF. The CDR3 coding sequence is TGTGCCAGTAGGGGACAGGGGTACGCTGAGCAGTTCTTC.

The rearrangement joins TRBV30 to TRBJ2-2, with 12 bases that match TRBD2. Germline CDR1 is GTSNPN and CDR2 is SVGIG (reference sequence). The J segment lost 8 bases and the V segment lost 3 bases, leaving 13 bases of the junction unmatched. The CDR3 runs to 17 residues. The CDR3 DNA reads TGTGCCTGGAGCCCCGGGGCTAGCGGGAGGGTAGCAGGGGAGCTGTTTTTT. This codes for CAWSPGASGRVAGELFF.

The chain combines TRBV30 with TRBJ1-3; unclear D gene. V gave up 6 bases and J gave up 7 bases, with 13 bases separating them. Germline CDR1 and CDR2: GTSNPN and SVGIG (reference sequence). The CDR3 contains 12 residues. In DNA form, the CDR3 reads TGTGCCTGCCGCCACGGCGGGAACACCATATATTTT. Translating gives CACRHGGNTIYF. Full variable domain (rest looked up from reference TRBV30 and TRBJ1-3): SQTIHQWPATLVQPVGSPLSLECTVEGTSNPNLYWYRQAAGRGLQLLFYSVGIGQISSEVPQNLSASRPQDRQFILSSKKLLLSDSGFYLCACRHGGNTIYFGEGSWLTVV.

This clone was found once. The rearrangement joins TRBV5-1 to TRBJ2-7; 10 positions agree with TRBD2. Germline-derived CDR1 and CDR2 are SGHRS and YFSETQ. The length of the CDR3 is 15 residues. Losses at the gene ends were 1 base for V and 3 bases for J; bases not matched to a gene: 4. The CDR3 spells CASSLLTSGNYEQYF. The DNA of the CDR3 is TGCGCCAGCAGCTTGTTAACTAGCGGGAACTACGAGCAGTACTTC.

V usage is TRBV2 and J usage is TRBJ2-5, with 9 nucleotides matching TRBD1. Germline V gene sequence: CDR1 SNHLY, CDR2 FYNNEI. The CDR3 totals 15 residues. V lost 3 bases, J lost 4 bases, and 6 bases stayed unmatched. The CDR3 sequence: CASSDLGQGRETQYF. The CDR3 DNA reads as TGTGCCAGCAGTGATTTGGGACAGGGACGAGAGACCCAGTACTTC.

This chain connects TRBV29-1 to TRBJ2-3; TRBD1 is a possible D gene (7 bases). Germline assignment: CDR1 SQVTM and CDR2 ANQGSEA. This CDR3 has 15 amino acids. V lost 3 bases and J 3 bases, leaving 16 bases between the germline ends. Here the CDR3 DNA reads TGCAGCGTTGAGGAGGGGGCTGGGGCGACAGATACGCAGTATTTT. This codes for CSVEEGAGATDTQYF.

The J gene is TRBJ2-7, the V gene TRBV2; 9 nucleotides align to TRBD2. With V trimmed by 10 bases and J by 1 base, 8 bases remained unmatched. The CDR3 has 14 amino acids. Germline CDR1 reads SNHLY; CDR2 reads FYNNEI. The CDR3 DNA follows: TGTGCCACCCAATTAGCGGGAGTATCCTACGAGCAGTACTTC. This codes for CATQLAGVSYEQYF. Variable domain in full (rest from reference TRBV2 and TRBJ2-7): EPEVTQTPSHQVTQMGQEVILRCVPISNHLYFYWYRQILGQKVEFLVSFYNNEISEKSEIFDDQFSVERPDGSNFTLKIRSTKLEDSAMYFCATQLAGVSYEQYFGPGTRLTVT.

The gene calls are TRBV7-9 and TRBJ2-3; 8 nucleotides match TRBD2. With V trimmed by 1 base and J by 4 bases, 4 bases remained unmatched. The CDR3 has 15 residues. The germline V gene has CDR1 SEHNR and CDR2 FQNEAQ (reference sequence). The CDR3 DNA reads TGTGCCAGCAGCTTAGGGACCGGGGGGGCAGATACGCAGTATTTT. Its protein product is CASSLGTGGADTQYF.